This T cell receptor beta chain was sequenced in a study of blood T cell repertoires in COVID-19. Study overall: Some COVID-19 samples were acute and others convalescent; all came from the United States, Italy and Spain. T cells, B-cell-depleted T cells, or PBMCs provided the cDNA or gDNA that served as material.

Original methodology: From reference gene primer amplification, estimates of nucleated cell counts were derived. TCRdb's copy holds only in-frame clones and misses some; the assay was immunoSEQ multiplex PCR. That table gives V, J and clone size, and the DNA gave D and trimming. In the table there are 70,000 to 95,000 clones, around 85% of which are singletons. The junction had 1 base not matched to a gene; V was cut back by 3 bases and J by 2 bases. Germline CDR1 is MDHEN and CDR2 is SYDVKM. The CDR3 consists of 14 residues. The TCR sequence derives from a woman between 65 and 79 years old with active or convalescent COVID-19. The chain couples TRBV28 to TRBJ1-2; 9 positions agree with TRBD1. Material for sequencing was peripheral blood. The CDR3 loop reads CASSLDRGNYGYTF. The CDR3 DNA sequence: TGTGCCAGCAGTTTGGACAGGGGAAACTATGGCTACACCTTC.